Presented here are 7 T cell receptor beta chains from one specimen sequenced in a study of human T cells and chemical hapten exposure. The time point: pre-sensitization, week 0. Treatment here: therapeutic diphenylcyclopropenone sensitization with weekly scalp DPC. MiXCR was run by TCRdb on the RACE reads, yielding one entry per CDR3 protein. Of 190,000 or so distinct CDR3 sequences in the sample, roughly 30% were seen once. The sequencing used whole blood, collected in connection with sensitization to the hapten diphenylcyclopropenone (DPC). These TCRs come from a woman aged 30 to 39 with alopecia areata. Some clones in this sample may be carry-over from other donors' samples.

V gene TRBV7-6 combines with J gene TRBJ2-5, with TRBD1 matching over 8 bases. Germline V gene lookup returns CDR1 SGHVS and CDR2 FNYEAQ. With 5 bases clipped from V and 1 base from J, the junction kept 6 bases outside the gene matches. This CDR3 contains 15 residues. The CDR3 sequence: CASSPRTGPQETQYF. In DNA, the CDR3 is TGTGCCAGCAGCCCACGGACAGGGCCCCAAGAGACCCAGTACTTC.

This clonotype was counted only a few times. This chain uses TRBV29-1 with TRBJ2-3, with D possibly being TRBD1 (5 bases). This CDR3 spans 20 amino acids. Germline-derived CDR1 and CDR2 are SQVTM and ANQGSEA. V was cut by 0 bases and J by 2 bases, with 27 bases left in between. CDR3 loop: CSVEDSFDWSINRFTDTQYF. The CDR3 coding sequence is TGCAGCGTTGAAGATTCCTTCGACTGGAGCATAAACAGGTTCACAGATACGCAGTATTTT.

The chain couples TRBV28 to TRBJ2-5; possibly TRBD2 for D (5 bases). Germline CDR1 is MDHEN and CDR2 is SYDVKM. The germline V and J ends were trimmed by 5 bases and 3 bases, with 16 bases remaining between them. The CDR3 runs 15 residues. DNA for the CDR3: TGTGCCAGCAGTCATCGGGGTAGCGACGAAGAGACCCAGTACTTC. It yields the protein CASSHRGSDEETQYF.

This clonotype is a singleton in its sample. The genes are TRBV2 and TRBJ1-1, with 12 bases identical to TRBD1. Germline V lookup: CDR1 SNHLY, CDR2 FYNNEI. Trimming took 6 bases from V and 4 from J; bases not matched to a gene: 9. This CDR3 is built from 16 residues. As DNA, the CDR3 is TGTGCCAGCAGGTCTGGGACAGGGGGCGAGGGCACTGAAGCTTTCTTT. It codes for CASRSGTGGEGTEAFF.

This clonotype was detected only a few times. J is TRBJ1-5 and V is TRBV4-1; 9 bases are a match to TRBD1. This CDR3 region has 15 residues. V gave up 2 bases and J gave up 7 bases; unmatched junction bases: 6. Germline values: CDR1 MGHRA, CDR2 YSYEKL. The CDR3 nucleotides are TGCGCCAGCAGCCAAAGCAGACAGGGGGGGCAGCCCCAGCATTTT. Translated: CASSQSRQGGQPQHF.

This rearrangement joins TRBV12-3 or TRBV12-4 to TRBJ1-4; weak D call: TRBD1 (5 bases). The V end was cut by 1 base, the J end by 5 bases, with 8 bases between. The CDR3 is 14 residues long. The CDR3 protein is CASSLGGINEKLFF. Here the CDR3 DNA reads TGTGCCAGCAGTTTAGGGGGCATAAATGAAAAACTGTTTTTT.

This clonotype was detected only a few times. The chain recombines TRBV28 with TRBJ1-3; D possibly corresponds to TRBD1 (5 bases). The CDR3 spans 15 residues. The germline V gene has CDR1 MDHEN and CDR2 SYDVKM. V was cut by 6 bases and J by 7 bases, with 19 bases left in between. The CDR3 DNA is TGTGCCAGCAGAAGGGGACTTCTGATTGGGAACACCATATATTTT. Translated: CASRRGLLIGNTIYF.